The sequence of this T cell receptor beta chain was determined in a study of blood T cell repertoires in COVID-19. Study background: The United States, Italy and Spain provided the acute and convalescent COVID-19 samples. T cells, B-cell-depleted T cells, or PBMCs provided the cDNA or gDNA that served as material.

Sequencing was performed with immunoSEQ multiplex PCR; in TCRdb, only in-frame clones are kept and a portion is missing. Found here are 180,000 or so clones, approximately 84% of them singletons; the top ten hold approximately 7.6%. Adults between about 18 and 95 years of age took part from 24 US areas. Recovered status in Cohort 3 required two negative PCRs, clearance, or symptom resolution. This CDR3 is built from 15 residues. The J segment lost 7 bases and the V segment lost 7 bases, leaving 11 bases of the junction unmatched. Germline V gene lookup returns CDR1 SNHLY and CDR2 FYNNEI. The TCR was taken from a man aged 35 to 55 who had recovered from COVID-19. The V and J genes are TRBV2 and TRBJ1-1, with TRBD1 matching 11 bases. Specimen: PBMCs or T cells enriched from blood (not recorded which). The CDR3 reads CASTKGTGGLGEAFF. In DNA form, the CDR3 reads TGTGCCAGCACAAAGGGGACAGGGGGTTTGGGTGAAGCTTTCTTT.